The sequence of this T cell receptor beta chain was determined in a study of monozygotic twins with inflammatory bowel disease. Each UMI harboured a 6-nucleotide sample barcode and was appended via template switching. TCRalpha and TCRbeta cDNA went through nested PCRs of roughly 17 and 9 cycles, two in total. With the 5' RACE reads reprocessed, TCRdb shows one record per CDR3 protein and no DNA. The ten most abundant clones cover 2.8% of a sample with around 150,000 distinct CDR3 sequences. Regarding this clonotype: Antigen: not known.

This CDR3 is 15 amino acids long. The germline V gene encodes CDR1 DFQATT and CDR2 SNEGSKA (reference sequence). Study-level points and caveats: Relative clonotype sharing with others was diminished in IBD patients versus healthy twins, particularly with disease activity. Perhaps reflecting limited power, concordant and discordant twins did not differ in repertoire similarity.

The chain is built from TRBV20-1 and TRBJ2-1; TCRdb outputs TRBD2, but without DNA this stays unchecked. The sequenced sample was blood. The TCR originated in a human donor with ulcerative colitis or Crohn's disease, or a healthy co-twin of an affected twin (not recorded which). The CDR3 sequence: CSARDRRLADNEQFF.